This T cell receptor (beta chain) derives from a study of T cell responses to AZD1222 COVID-19 vaccine. Study background: Whether given at about 4 or about 12 weeks, second doses were pooled.

Study conclusions and caveats: At baseline, just five to seven AZD1222 recipients tested seropositive. Every sample of the repertoires postdated the peak T cell response. Two AZD1222 administrations were followed by greater Spike-specific TCR breadth and depth.

CDR1 and CDR2 from the germline V gene are SGHRS and YFSETQ. Trimming removed 4 bases from V and 8 bases from J; junction bases left unmatched: 7. There are 13 residues in the CDR3. TCRdb's copy holds only in-frame clones and misses some; the assay was immunoSEQ multiplex PCR. The repertoire holds 150,000 to 200,000 clones, under 95% seen once, with roughly 0.99% in the top ten. The count of this clone is one. Its specificity is not known. The source is an adult in good health. The specimen comprised peripheral blood, sampled on day 0 of AZD1222 vaccination. The chain couples TRBV5-1 to TRBJ1-2; 8 bases align to TRBD1. The CDR3 coding sequence is TGCGCCAGCAGCGCCGACAGGGGCGGAGGCTACACCTTC. Protein product: CASSADRGGGYTF.